The T cell receptor beta chain under discussion was sequenced for a study of Tregs in tolerant kidney transplant recipients. On this clone: What it binds is not known.

The V end was cut by 9 bases, the J end by 5 bases, with 23 bases between. The CDR3 totals 15 residues. CDR1 and CDR2 from the germline V gene are SGHNT and YYREEE (reference sequence). Profiled with immunoSEQ multiplex PCR; TCRdb holds only in-frame clones, not every one. The sample lists 62,000 or so clones; nearly 98% were seen once. Points from the study as a whole: Tolerant patients' donor-specific Tregs expanded beyond overall Tregs, suggesting antigen-driven growth. Biological reproducibility was not directly addressed in this study.

Sequencing was performed on Tregs from blood, taken before the transplant. This TCR was sampled from a human donor who received a combined kidney and bone marrow transplant. The chain links TRBV5-4 to TRBJ2-5; D might be TRBD1 (6 bases). CDR3 amino acids: CATRVQGRRWETQYF. The CDR3 region has the DNA TGTGCCACCAGAGTACAGGGTCGGAGATGGGAGACCCAGTACTTC. The variable domain in full, with the rest retrieved from reference TRBV5-4 and TRBJ2-5, is ETGVTQSPTHLIKTRGQQVTLRCSSQSGHNTVSWYQQALGQGPQFIFQYYREEENGRGNFPPRFSGLQFPNYSSELNVNALELDDSALYLCATRVQGRRWETQYFGPGTRLLVL.